This T cell receptor beta chain was retrieved from a study of cytomegalovirus exposure and HLA in healthy donors. Primers for the PCR totalled 60 Vbeta and 13 Jbeta. Profiling relied on immunoSEQ multiplex PCR, and the TCRdb table lists in-frame clones only, not all of them. Among over 100,000 clones, 78% were seen once, and the ten largest hold 3% to 4%. Germline CDR1 SGHRS, CDR2 YFSETQ. The CDR3 loop spans 15 amino acids. Notes on this clone: Mismatch with germline at one junction end may stem from a read error.

The origin of this receptor is a young woman in good health and CMV-seropositive. The J gene is TRBJ2-7, the V gene TRBV5-1, with D possibly matching TRBD2 (6 bases). Specimen: PBMCs. In DNA form, the CDR3 reads TGCGCCAGCAGCTTGGAGGGGACTTCCACCTACGAGCATTACTTC. As protein: CASSLEGTSTYEHYF.